This T cell receptor beta chain stems from a study of preoperative IRX-2 immunotherapy in early breast cancer. The sample's treatment: preoperative locoregional IRX-2 cytokine immunotherapy. Preoperative locoregional IRX-2 cytokine immunotherapy was tested in the phase Ib source study. Deletions cut 6 bases from V and 1 base from J, with 6 bases between. The CDR3 has 12 residues. CDR1 and CDR2 from the germline V gene are MNHGY and SAAAGT. Assay: immunoSEQ multiplex PCR; the TCRdb copy retains only in-frame clones and omits some. This table has about 38,000 clones, 80% to 90% appearing once. The chain employs TRBV6-8 and TRBJ1-1; D not resolved. This clonotype was sampled from a human donor with breast cancer. Sample: lymph node tissue, taken after IRX-2 immunotherapy. The CDR3, as DNA: TGTGCCAGCAGCCCAGCGAACACTGAAGCTTTCTTT. Its protein is CASSPANTEAFF.